This T cell receptor beta chain was identified during a study of blood T cell repertoires in COVID-19. Germline trimming cut 2 bases from V and 4 bases from J; bases unmatched to any gene: 5. The germline gives CDR1 MDHEN, CDR2 SYDVKM. This CDR3 region has 15 residues. TCRdb keeps only in-frame clones here, not all; method: immunoSEQ multiplex PCR. The repertoire consists of about 200,000 clones, with about 83% occurring once and the leading ten covering roughly 7.6%. The sequence was collected from a woman between 45 and 65 years old with active or convalescent COVID-19. This sequence joins TRBV28 and TRBJ2-7, with TRBD1 matching 10 bases. The specimen was peripheral blood. As DNA, the CDR3 is TGTGCCAGCAGTTTACTAGGACAGGGGGGTTACGAGCAGTACTTC. Its translation: CASSLLGQGGYEQYF.